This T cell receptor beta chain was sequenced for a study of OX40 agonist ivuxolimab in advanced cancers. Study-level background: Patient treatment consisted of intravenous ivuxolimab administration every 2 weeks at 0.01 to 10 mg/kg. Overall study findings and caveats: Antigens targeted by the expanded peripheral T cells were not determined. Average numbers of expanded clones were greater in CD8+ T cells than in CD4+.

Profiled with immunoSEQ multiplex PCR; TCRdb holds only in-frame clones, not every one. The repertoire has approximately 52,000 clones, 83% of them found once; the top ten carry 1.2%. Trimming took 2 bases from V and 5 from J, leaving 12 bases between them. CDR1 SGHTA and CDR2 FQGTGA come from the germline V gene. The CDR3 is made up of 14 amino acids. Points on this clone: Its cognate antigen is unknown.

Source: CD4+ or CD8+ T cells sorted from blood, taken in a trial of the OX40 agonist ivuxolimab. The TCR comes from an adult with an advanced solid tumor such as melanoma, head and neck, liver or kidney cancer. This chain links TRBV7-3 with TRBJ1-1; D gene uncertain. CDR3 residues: CASSLSVWDTEAFF. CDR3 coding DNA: TGTGCCAGCAGCTTATCTGTTTGGGATACTGAAGCTTTCTTT.